This record looks at one T cell receptor beta chain sequence and its context. This specimen comes from a study of cytomegalovirus exposure and HLA in healthy donors. The ends were cut back, 6 bases at V and 7 bases at J, with 22 bases in the middle. The germline CDR1 and CDR2 sequences are SQVTM and ANQGSEA. This CDR3 spans 15 amino acids. Both 60 Vbeta primers and 13 Jbeta primers went into the PCR. Sequencing was performed with immunoSEQ multiplex PCR; in TCRdb, only in-frame clones are kept and a portion is missing. Seen here are around 70,000 clones, 62% observed once, and the top ten hold around 3%.

The rearrangement uses TRBV29-1 and TRBJ2-1; D perhaps matches TRBD1 (5 bases). Sequenced sample: PBMCs. The clonotype comes from a man aged 30 to 45 in good health and CMV-seronegative. CDR3 residues: CSVGPLVTPGNEQFF. CDR3 sequence (DNA): TGCAGCGTGGGGCCGCTAGTTACTCCCGGGAATGAGCAGTTCTTC.